This paragraph reports one T cell receptor beta chain. Its target is not known. The data originate from a study of cytotoxic CD8 clonotypes in ibrutinib-treated CLL. Whole-study context: The average sample held around 280,000 productive templates and almost 95,000 productive rearrangements.

Study findings and constraints: With treatment, public clonotypes, which were uncommon, either contracted or remained stable. Whereas clonality rose at ibrutinib response, it declined toward baseline at progression.

The data were produced by immunoSEQ multiplex PCR, yet TCRdb's version contains in-frame clones alone and is incomplete. The table lists 90,000 to 95,000 clones, roughly three quarters of them singletons, with about 22% in the top ten. The V end lost 3 bases, the J end lost 3 bases, and 11 bases lay between the germline ends. The CDR3 is made up of 14 amino acids. CDR1 is LNHDA, CDR2 SQIVND, per germline (reference sequence). V and J are TRBV19 and TRBJ1-1; D possibly corresponds to TRBD1 (5 bases). The TCR was taken from a human donor with chronic lymphocytic leukemia. The sample was PBMCs, taken after 24 months of ibrutinib treatment. Written as DNA, the CDR3 is TGTGCCAGTAGTATCCAGGGCTTCGACACTGAAGCTTTCTTT. Its translation: CASSIQGFDTEAFF.